Included here is one T cell receptor beta chain sequence, with context. The antigen remains unidentified. Germline values: CDR1 KGHSH, CDR2 LQKENI. The V gene lost 3 bases and the J gene lost 6 bases, with 17 bases spanning the gap. The CDR3 consists of 15 residues. The entry originates in a study of T cells in narcolepsy. Study information: Donors had narcolepsy type 1 or type 2, or were healthy controls.

Here immunoSEQ multiplex PCR was the method, and the copy in TCRdb shows in-frame clones only, minus some. Altogether some 30,000 clones are present, approximately 87% being singletons, with the ten largest covering around 0.92%. General study points: Reportedly, autoreactive clonotypes were serially detected in patients' blood but not controls'. Autoreactive clone sequences were missing from some blood memory CD4+ repertoires. Comparing one patient's CSF and blood CD4+ clonotypes highlighted HCRT- and TRIB2-specific autoreactive clonotypes.

The sample was memory (CD45RA-) CD4+ T cells from blood. The V and J genes are TRBV18 and TRBJ1-1; maybe TRBD1 (6 bases). The TCR comes from a human donor in good health. The CDR3 is CASSPRGHGDSEAFF. The DNA of the CDR3 is TGTGCCAGCTCACCCCGGGGACACGGAGATTCTGAAGCTTTCTTT.